This T cell receptor (beta chain) came from a study of shared clonotypes between healthy human individuals. The CDR3 has 17 residues. Germline V gene lookup returns CDR1 MGHRA and CDR2 YSYEKL. The V and J ends lost 1 base and 3 bases, in that order; junction bases with no gene match: 5. A word on this clone: Its antigen is still unknown.

TCRdb's table, derived via immunoSEQ multiplex PCR, lists solely in-frame clones and lacks some. The sample lists over a million clones, about 84% occurring once. The study, taken as a whole, reports: The study's rarefaction showed incomplete sorted-subset sequencing despite large depth.

The V call is TRBV4-1, the J call TRBJ2-1, with 11 positions matching TRBD2. The sequenced sample consisted of memory CD4+ T cells from PBMCs. Subset reported: CD45RA-negative fraction. The receptor was derived from a man in his late teens or twenties in good health. Some clones in this sample may be carry-over from other donors' samples. For the CDR3, the DNA is TGCGCCAGCAGCCAAGGGCCCGGGACTAGCGGCTACAATGAGCAGTTCTTC. Its translation: CASSQGPGTSGYNEQFF.